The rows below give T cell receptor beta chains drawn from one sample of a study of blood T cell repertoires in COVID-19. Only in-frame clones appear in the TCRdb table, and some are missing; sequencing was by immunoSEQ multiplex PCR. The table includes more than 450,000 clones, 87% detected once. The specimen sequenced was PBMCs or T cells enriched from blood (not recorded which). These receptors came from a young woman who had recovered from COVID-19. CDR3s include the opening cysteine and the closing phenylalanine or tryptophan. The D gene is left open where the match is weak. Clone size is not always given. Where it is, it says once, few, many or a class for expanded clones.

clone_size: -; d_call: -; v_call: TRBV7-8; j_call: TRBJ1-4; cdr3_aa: CASSLAMNEKLFF; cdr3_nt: TGTGCCAGCAGCTTAGCTATGAATGAAAAACTGTTTTTT
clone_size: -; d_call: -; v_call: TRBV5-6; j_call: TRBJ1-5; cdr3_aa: CASSIRQFDSNQPQHF; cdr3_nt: TGTGCCAGCAGCATAAGACAGTTTGATAGCAATCAGCCCCAGCATTTT
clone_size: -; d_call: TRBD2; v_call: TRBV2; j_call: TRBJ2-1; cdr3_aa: CASREVAGEVGEQFF; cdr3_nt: TGTGCCAGCAGGGAAGTAGCGGGGGAGGTGGGTGAGCAGTTCTTC
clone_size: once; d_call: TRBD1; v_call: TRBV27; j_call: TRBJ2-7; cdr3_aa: CASSFRTGDRYEQYF; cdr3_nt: TGTGCCAGCAGTTTCCGGACAGGGGATAGGTACGAGCAGTACTTC
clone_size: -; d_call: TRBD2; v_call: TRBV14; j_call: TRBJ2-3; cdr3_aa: CASSRAGVRTDTQYF; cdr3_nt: TGTGCCAGCAGCCGAGCGGGGGTGCGCACAGATACGCAGTATTTT
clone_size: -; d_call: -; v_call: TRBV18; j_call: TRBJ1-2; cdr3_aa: CASSPSREREGFNYGYTF; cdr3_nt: TGTGCCAGCTCACCATCGAGGGAAAGAGAGGGTTTTAACTATGGCTACACCTTC
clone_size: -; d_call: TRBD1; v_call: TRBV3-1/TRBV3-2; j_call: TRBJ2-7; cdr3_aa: CASSQGRDRGNEQYF; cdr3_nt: TGTGCCAGCAGCCAAGGGAGGGACAGGGGGAACGAGCAGTACTTC
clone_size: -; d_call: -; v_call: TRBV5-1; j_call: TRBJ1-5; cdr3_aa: CASSPGGLGPQPQHF; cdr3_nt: TGCGCCAGCAGCCCCGGGGGTTTGGGGCCTCAGCCCCAGCATTTT
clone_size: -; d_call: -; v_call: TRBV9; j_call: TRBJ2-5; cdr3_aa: CASSVEGEKTQYF; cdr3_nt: TGTGCCAGCAGCGTAGAGGGGGAGAAGACCCAGTACTTC
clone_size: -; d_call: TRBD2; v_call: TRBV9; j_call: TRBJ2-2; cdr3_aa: CASSAREGNGELFF; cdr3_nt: TGTGCCAGCAGCGCCCGGGAGGGCAACGGGGAGCTGTTTTTT
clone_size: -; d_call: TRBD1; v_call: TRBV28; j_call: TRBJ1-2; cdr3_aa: CASSWDRGQSGYTF; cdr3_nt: TGTGCCAGCAGTTGGGACAGGGGGCAAAGTGGCTACACCTTC
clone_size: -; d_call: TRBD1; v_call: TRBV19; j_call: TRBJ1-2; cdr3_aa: CASSIWGLPGQNGYTF; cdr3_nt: TGTGCCAGTAGTATCTGGGGGTTACCGGGACAGAATGGCTACACCTTC
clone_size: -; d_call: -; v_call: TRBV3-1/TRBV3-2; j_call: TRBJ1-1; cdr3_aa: CASRGARNTEAFF; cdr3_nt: TGTGCCAGCAGAGGGGCGAGAAACACTGAAGCTTTCTTT
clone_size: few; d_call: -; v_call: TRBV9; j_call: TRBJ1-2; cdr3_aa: CASSPGGTSGYTF; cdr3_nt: TGTGCCAGCAGCCCTGGGGGGACCAGTGGCTACACCTTC
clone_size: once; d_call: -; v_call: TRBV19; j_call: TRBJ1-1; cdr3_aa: CASSWSGADTEAFF; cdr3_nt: TGTGCCAGTAGTTGGTCCGGTGCGGACACTGAAGCTTTCTTT
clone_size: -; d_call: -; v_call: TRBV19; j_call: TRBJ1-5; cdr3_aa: CASSFRSSSNQPQHF; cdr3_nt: TGTGCCAGTAGTTTCCGGTCATCTAGCAATCAGCCCCAGCATTTT
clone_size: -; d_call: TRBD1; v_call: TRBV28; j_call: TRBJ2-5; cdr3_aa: CASSSTHRQGWRQETQYF; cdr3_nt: TGTGCCAGCAGTTCAACACATCGACAGGGGTGGAGGCAAGAGACCCAGTACTTC
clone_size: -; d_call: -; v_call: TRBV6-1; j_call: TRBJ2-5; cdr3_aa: CASSEARDIGYF; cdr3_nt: TGTGCCAGCAGTGAAGCCCGGGACATAGGTTACTTC
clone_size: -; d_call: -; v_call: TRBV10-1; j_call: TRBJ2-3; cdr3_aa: CAREGSKSTDTQYF; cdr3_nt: TGCGCCAGGGAGGGGTCTAAGAGCACAGATACGCAGTATTTT
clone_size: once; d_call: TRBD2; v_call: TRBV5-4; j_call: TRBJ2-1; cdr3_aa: CASSLGLAGDNEQFF; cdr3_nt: TGTGCCAGCAGCTTGGGACTAGCGGGGGACAATGAGCAGTTCTTC
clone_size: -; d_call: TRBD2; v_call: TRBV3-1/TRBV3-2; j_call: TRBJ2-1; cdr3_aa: CATTLAGGPNANEQFF; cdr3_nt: TGTGCCACCACCCTAGCGGGGGGGCCGAACGCCAATGAGCAGTTCTTC